This T cell receptor beta chain was profiled in a study of T cell responses to AZD1222 COVID-19 vaccine. Study overall: The study pooled second doses at about 4 or about 12 weeks.

As regards this clone: Its cognate antigen is unknown.

Data came from immunoSEQ multiplex PCR; TCRdb stores just in-frame clones and leaves some out. The sample holds about 92,000 clones, 85% to 90% seen once. Study-wide points: Close to half of all spike-specific TCRs reportedly target regions of the variants that are unmutated. The donor group comprised mostly white British people and more females; the analysis possibly underestimated clonal diversity. It was only a handful of AZD1222 recipients who were seropositive at baseline.

Looked up from germline, CDR1 is MNHNY and CDR2 is SVGAGI (reference sequence). The V end lost 0 bases, the J end lost 7 bases, and 9 bases lay between the germline ends. The CDR3 sequence is 13 residues long. V usage is TRBV6-6 and J usage is TRBJ1-2, with D tentatively TRBD1 (5 bases). Sequencing was performed on peripheral blood, taken on day 0 of AZD1222 vaccination. This clonotype was obtained from an adult in good health. The DNA for the CDR3 is TGTGCCAGCAGTTACTCAGCAGGGAGTGGCTACACCTTC. Residues: CASSYSAGSGYTF.